This is a list of T cell receptor beta chains from one sample in a study of Graves' ophthalmopathy and Graves' hyperthyroidism. In TCRdb, the multiplex PCR reads were re-called with MiXCR into one record per CDR3 protein. Seen here are about 700,000 distinct CDR3 sequences, 40% observed once, and the top ten hold 44%. Sequencing used peripheral blood. The receptors here all came from an adult man with Graves' ophthalmopathy. CDR3s include the opening cysteine and the closing phenylalanine or tryptophan. A D gene is named only where the DNA matches it firmly. Where a row states a size, it is once, few, many or the class of an expanded clone; other rows omit it.

j_gene | d_gene | v_gene | abundance | CDR3aa | CDR3nt
TRBJ2-5 | TRBD1 | TRBV20-1 | few | CSARDSDQETQYF | TGCAGTGCTCGGGACAGCGACCAAGAGACCCAGTACTTC
TRBJ1-1 | NA | TRBV5-6 | many | CASSRSPNTEAFF | TGTGCCAGCAGCCGAAGCCCGAACACTGAAGCTTTCTTT
TRBJ1-2 | TRBD1 | TRBV4-3 | many | CASSPVTGDGYTF | TGCGCCAGCAGCCCCGTGACAGGGGACGGCTACACCTTC
TRBJ2-7 | NA | TRBV29-1 | NA | CSVNSGWGSSEQYF | TGCAGCGTTAATTCGGGGTGGGGGTCGAGCGAGCAGTACTTC
TRBJ1-5 | NA | TRBV7-9 | NA | CAWSVEASNQPQHF | TGTGCCTGGAGTGTAGAAGCTAGCAATCAGCCCCAGCATTTT
TRBJ2-2 | NA | TRBV10-3 | NA | CAISESRGYSGELFF | TGTGCCATCAGTGAGTCCCGGGGCTATAGCGGGGAGCTGTTTTTT
TRBJ1-6 | NA | TRBV10-2 | few | CASSKTAIEGSPLHF | TGTGCCAGCAGCAAGACAGCAATAGAAGGTTCACCCCTCCACTTT
TRBJ1-1 | NA | TRBV6-5 | NA | CASSYSGASATEAFF | TGTGCCAGCAGTTACTCGGGTGCGTCAGCCACTGAAGCTTTCTTT
TRBJ2-5 | TRBD1 | TRBV2 | NA | CASSGNLQGWETQYF | TGTGCCAGCAGTGGAAATCTACAGGGGTGGGAGACCCAGTACTTC
TRBJ1-1 | TRBD1 | TRBV20-1 | NA | CSAAGQVRGTEAFF | TGCAGTGCCGCTGGACAGGTCCGGGGAACTGAAGCTTTCTTT
TRBJ1-6 | NA | TRBV10-2 | NA | CASSGGTPTGSPLHF | TGCGCCAGCAGTGGAGGGACACCCACTGGGTCACCCCTCCACTTT
TRBJ2-7 | NA | TRBV15 | NA | CATSRRDYEQYF | TGTGCCACCAGCAGAAGGGACTACGAGCAGTACTTC
TRBJ2-5 | TRBD1 | TRBV10-3 | NA | CASSYYATGGETQYF | TGTGCCAGCAGTTACTACGCGACAGGGGGAGAGACCCAGTACTTC
TRBJ1-1 | NA | TRBV19 | NA | CASSRDKDYTEAFF | TGTGCCAGCTCCCGGGACAAAGATTACACTGAAGCTTTCTTT
TRBJ2-6 | NA | TRBV25-1 | NA | CASSFWDTGANVLTF | TGTGCCAGCAGCTTTTGGGACACTGGGGCCAACGTCCTGACTTTC
TRBJ2-2 | TRBD1 | TRBV25-1 | NA | CASSQQGIGELFF | TGTGCCAGCAGTCAACAGGGGATCGGGGAGCTGTTTTTT
TRBJ2-5 | TRBD1 | TRBV20-1 | few | CSAPGAGGQETQYF | TGCAGTGCTCCAGGCGCAGGGGGTCAGGAGACCCAGTACTTC
TRBJ1-1 | NA | TRBV29-1 | NA | CSVEPARGAEAFF | TGCAGCGTTGAACCGGCACGGGGGGCTGAAGCTTTCTTT
TRBJ2-5 | NA | TRBV11-2 | NA | CASSPALQETQYF | TGTGCCAGCAGCCCGGCCCTCCAAGAGACCCAGTACTTC
TRBJ1-5 | NA | TRBV7-8 | NA | CASSLAANSNQPQHF | TGTGCCAGCAGCTTAGCGGCAAATAGCAATCAGCCCCAGCATTTT
TRBJ1-2 | NA | TRBV16 | NA | CASSQKGESVYGYTF | TGTGCCAGCAGCCAAAAAGGTGAAAGTGTCTATGGCTACACCTTC
TRBJ2-3 | NA | TRBV5-4 | NA | CASSYQAGITDTQYF | TGTGCCAGCAGTTACCAAGCCGGGATAACAGATACGCAGTATTTT
TRBJ1-2 | NA | TRBV7-9 | NA | CASSQLGQDNYGYTF | TGTGCCAGCAGCCAACTAGGGCAGGATAACTATGGCTACACCTTC
TRBJ2-7 | TRBD1 | TRBV11-2 | NA | CASSLPRDRVPYEQYF | TGTGCCAGCAGCTTACCCCGGGACAGGGTCCCCTACGAGCAGTACTTC
TRBJ1-2 | NA | TRBV7-7 | NA | CASSREQLPYGYTF | TGTGCCAGCTCACGGGAACAGCTTCCCTATGGCTACACCTTC
TRBJ1-2 | NA | TRBV10-3 | NA | CAISESWQGSGYTF | TGTGCCATCAGTGAGTCGTGGCAGGGTAGCGGCTACACCTTC
TRBJ2-7 | TRBD1 | TRBV20-1 | few | CSASVQGREQYF | TGCAGTGCTAGTGTACAGGGGCGCGAGCAGTACTTC
TRBJ1-2 | TRBD1 | TRBV10-3 | many | CAAHRGQGPIGYTF | TGTGCCGCCCACAGGGGGCAAGGGCCTATTGGCTACACCTTC
TRBJ2-2 | NA | TRBV19 | few | CASTRSGLGELFF | TGTGCCAGTACGCGGAGCGGGCTCGGGGAGCTGTTTTTT
TRBJ1-2 | NA | TRBV6-6 | few | CASKHIEGANYGYTF | TGTGCCAGCAAACACATTGAAGGAGCTAACTATGGCTACACCTTC
TRBJ1-2 | NA | TRBV12-3/TRBV12-4 | many | CASSLGEAGYTF | TGTGCCAGCAGTTTGGGGGAAGCTGGCTACACCTTC
TRBJ1-5 | NA | TRBV12-3/TRBV12-4 | NA | CASRGLGQPQHF | TGTGCCAGCAGGGGGCTTGGTCAGCCCCAGCATTTT
TRBJ2-2 | NA | TRBV25-1 | NA | CASSPPGITGELFF | TGTGCCAGCAGCCCGCCCGGGATCACCGGGGAGCTGTTTTTT
TRBJ1-2 | NA | TRBV6-6 | many | CASNGAGYYGYTF | TGTGCCAGCAACGGCGCCGGCTACTATGGCTACACCTTC
TRBJ1-1 | NA | TRBV25-1 | NA | CASYSTGSYTEAFF | TGTGCCAGTTACTCCACAGGGTCGTACACTGAAGCTTTCTTT
TRBJ1-5 | NA | TRBV5-6 | NA | CASSLAQGFQPQHF | TGTGCCAGCAGCTTGGCGCAGGGGTTCCAGCCCCAGCATTTT
TRBJ1-2 | NA | TRBV4-2 | many | CASSQGRSDGYTF | TGTGCCAGCAGCCAGGGACGGAGTGATGGCTACACCTTC
TRBJ1-1 | NA | TRBV9 | NA | CASSVVWGKAFF | TGTGCCAGCAGCGTAGTCTGGGGGAAAGCTTTCTTT
TRBJ2-5 | NA | TRBV7-9 | NA | CASSTGLLGQETQYF | TGTGCCAGCAGCACTGGGTTACTAGGGCAAGAGACCCAGTACTTC
TRBJ2-5 | NA | TRBV6-5 | NA | CASSSSAAIQETQYF | TGTGCCAGCAGTTCCAGCGCAGCGATCCAAGAGACCCAGTACTTC
TRBJ1-5 | TRBD1 | TRBV24-1 | NA | CASSTLGTGGNQPQHF | TGTGCCAGCAGTACTCTGGGGACAGGGGGCAATCAGCCCCAGCATTTT
TRBJ2-7 | NA | TRBV29-1 | NA | CSVLDGPDGYEQYF | TGCAGCGTTCTGGACGGACCGGATGGCTACGAGCAGTACTTC
TRBJ2-5 | NA | TRBV7-2 | few | CASSLAGPDPQETQYF | TGTGCCAGCAGCTTAGCGGGGCCAGACCCTCAAGAGACCCAGTACTTC
TRBJ1-1 | TRBD1 | TRBV19 | NA | CAIGTGDDTEAFF | TGTGCCATTGGGACAGGGGACGACACTGAAGCTTTCTTT
TRBJ1-6 | TRBD1 | TRBV24-1 | NA | CASSDPRTGENSPLHF | TGTGCCAGCAGTGACCCTAGGACAGGGGAAAACTCACCCCTCCACTTT
TRBJ2-7 | TRBD1 | TRBV7-9 | few | CASSPYGQGTTSYEQYF | TGTGCCAGCAGCCCCTATGGACAGGGGACGACTTCCTACGAGCAGTACTTC
TRBJ2-7 | TRBD1 | TRBV25-1 | many | CASSITGGRYEQYF | TGTGCCAGCAGTATAACAGGGGGCCGTTACGAGCAGTACTTC
TRBJ1-2 | TRBD1 | TRBV7-9 | many | CASSSLGGRYTF | TGTGCCAGCAGCTCCCTAGGGGGCCGCTACACCTTC
TRBJ1-1 | TRBD1 | TRBV10-2 | many | CASASPTTTGIEMNTEAFF | TGCGCCAGCGCTAGTCCCACAACGACAGGGATAGAGATGAACACTGAAGCTTTCTTT
TRBJ1-1 | NA | TRBV15 | many | CATSSLRAFTEAFF | TGTGCCACCAGCTCTCTGAGGGCTTTCACTGAAGCTTTCTTT
TRBJ1-2 | NA | TRBV6-4 | NA | CATSDSLESAYGYTF | TGTGCCACCAGTGACAGCCTGGAGTCCGCGTATGGCTACACCTTC
TRBJ1-2 | NA | TRBV6-1 | NA | CASSYKGDYGYTF | TGTGCCAGCAGTTATAAAGGGGACTATGGCTACACCTTC
TRBJ1-1 | NA | TRBV10-3 | few | CASSLGEVRGAFF | TGTGCCAGCAGTTTAGGAGAGGTGCGGGGAGCTTTCTTT